Following are 28 T cell receptor beta chains from one sample sequenced in a study of cytomegalovirus exposure and HLA in healthy donors. The PCR had 60 Vbeta and 13 Jbeta primers. Method: immunoSEQ multiplex PCR; TCRdb's copy keeps in-frame clones and lacks some. The data contain about 170,000 clones, roughly 85% of them singletons. The sample was PBMCs. These TCRs come from a woman aged 50 to 65 in good health and CMV-seropositive.

This sequence joins TRBV2 and TRBJ1-6, with 7 bases matching TRBD1. Per germline, CDR1 SNHLY and CDR2 FYNNEI. After removal of 8 bases from V and 7 bases from J, the junction contained 11 bases not matched to a gene. The CDR3 length is 15 residues. The CDR3 DNA reads as TGTGCCAGCGGACCCGGACAGGCTGGCAATTCACCCCTCCACTTT. Its translation: CASGPGQAGNSPLHF.

The chain recombines TRBV4-2 with TRBJ2-1; TRBD1 agrees at 8 bases. Germline V gives CDR1 LGHNA, CDR2 YNFKEQ. Trimming cost V 0 bases and J 4 bases; bases outside gene matches: 5. CDR3 size: 16 residues. The CDR3 nucleotides read TGTGCCAGCAGCCAAGATCCAAGACAGGGGTACAATGAGCAGTTCTTC. Translation gives CASSQDPRQGYNEQFF.

This clone was seen just once. In DNA form, the CDR3 reads TGTGCCAGTAGTATAGAGTCGGGGGGCAATTCACCCCTCCACTTT. Translated: CASSIESGGNSPLHF. The V call is TRBV19, the J call TRBJ1-6; perhaps TRBD1 as D (6 bases). The CDR3 has 15 amino acids. CDR1 and CDR2 from the germline V gene are LNHDA and SQIVND (reference sequence). Between the trimmed V and J ends, which lost 0 bases and 7 bases, there was a span of 10 bases.

The gene calls are TRBV2 and TRBJ2-7, with 10 bases that match TRBD2. J gave up 2 bases and V 7 bases, and 5 bases lay outside the gene matches. The CDR3 runs 14 residues. Germline V gene data show CDR1 as SNHLY and CDR2 as FYNNEI. CDR3 residues: CASTTSGAAYEQYF. CDR3 in DNA: TGTGCCAGCACTACTAGCGGGGCGGCCTACGAGCAGTACTTC.

As to this clone: Without the conserved terminal phenylalanine or tryptophan, this CDR3 likely stems from a read error. Because the CDR3's place on the DNA is in doubt, the DNA is left out and the CDR3 is given as listed by TCRdb. V usage is TRBV6-1 and J usage is TRBJ1-2. With termini counted, the CDR3 has 8 amino acids. CDR1 and CDR2 from the germline V gene are MNHNS and SASEGT. The CDR3 sequence: CASSDSHY.

The chain has TRBV7-8 and TRBJ2-5; TRBD1 matches at 8 bases. Trimming took 4 bases from V and 9 from J; bases not matched to a gene: 10. The CDR3 contains 14 residues. Looked up from germline, CDR1 is SGHVS and CDR2 is FQNEAQ. The CDR3 nucleotides are TGTGCCAGCAGCTCTCAGGGGGCCGCAGGGTCCCAGTACTTC. It specifies CASSSQGAAGSQYF.

This clone has a handful of counts. This chain uses TRBV7-5 with TRBJ2-3; TRBD2 was called by the table and not checked on the DNA. TRBV7-5 is designated a pseudogene. This CDR3 has 14 amino acids. In DNA, the CDR3 is TGTGCCAGAAGCTTAGGAGCCCGCACAGATACGCAGTATTTT. This translates into CARSLGARTDTQYF.

V usage is TRBV5-6 and J usage is TRBJ1-1; 8 bases line up with TRBD1. This CDR3 has 14 residues. Looked up from germline, CDR1 is SGHDT and CDR2 is YYEEEE. With V trimmed by 4 bases and J by 4 bases, 6 bases remained unmatched. The CDR3 sequence is CASSPTGDGTEAFF. The CDR3 DNA sequence: TGTGCCAGCAGCCCGACAGGGGACGGCACTGAAGCTTTCTTT.

In its sample, this clone was seen once. V and J are TRBV5-4 and TRBJ1-6; TRBD1 matches 7 bases. V shed 0 bases and J 5 bases; nucleotides not matched to a gene: 5. This CDR3 has 16 amino acids. CDR1 and CDR2 from the germline V gene are SGHNT and YYREEE (reference sequence). The CDR3: CASSLGTGTDNSPLHF. As DNA, the CDR3 is TGTGCCAGCAGCTTGGGGACCGGGACAGATAATTCACCCCTCCACTTT.

This rearrangement joins TRBV7-9 to TRBJ2-7, with D maybe TRBD2 (5 bases). V gave up 5 bases and J gave up 5 bases, with 7 bases separating them. The CDR3 covers 11 residues. Germline V lookup: CDR1 SEHNR, CDR2 FQNEAQ (reference sequence). The CDR3 loop is CASSPRDEQYF. DNA for the CDR3: TGTGCCAGCAGCCCGAGGGACGAGCAGTACTTC.

This chain joins TRBV5-1 and TRBJ1-6; 7 nucleotides align to TRBD1. Germline assignment: CDR1 SGHRS and CDR2 YFSETQ. The CDR3 is 14 amino acids. After removal of 5 bases from V and 7 bases from J, the junction contained 6 bases not matched to a gene. The CDR3 here is CASSLGGQNSPLHF. The CDR3 nucleotides read TGCGCCAGCAGTCTTGGGGGACAGAATTCACCCCTCCACTTT.

This chain joins TRBV4-1 and TRBJ1-3, with D maybe TRBD1 (5 bases). V lost 0 bases, J lost 0 bases, and 9 bases lay in between. The CDR3 has 16 amino acids. Germline V lookup: CDR1 MGHRA, CDR2 YSYEKL. In nucleotides, the CDR3 is TGCGCCAGCAGCCAAGATCAGGGATTCTCTGGAAACACCATATATTTT. As protein: CASSQDQGFSGNTIYF.

The chain combines TRBV7-5 with TRBJ2-7; the table names TRBD2, a call not compared with the DNA. TRBV7-5 is a recognized pseudogene. This CDR3 is built from 11 residues. The DNA of the CDR3 is TGTGCCATGAATGAGCCCAACGAGCAGTACTTC. Protein: CAMNEPNEQYF.

Here the CDR3 reads CARSFPLAGWTEAFF. The CDR3 nucleotides read TGTGCCAGAAGTTTTCCCTTGGCAGGGTGGACTGAAGCTTTCTTT. The rearrangement links TRBV5-3 to TRBJ1-1, with D possibly TRBD1 on 5 matching bases. TRBV5-3 is identified as an open reading frame with a role that is uncertain. V was trimmed by 5 bases and J by 5 bases, leaving 19 bases between them. CDR3 size: 15 residues.

CDR3 region: CASSRSLSLLLSDTQYF. CDR3 DNA: TGCGCCAGCAGCCGGAGCCTTAGTCTTTTGTTGTCAGATACGCAGTATTTT. The rearrangement joins TRBV4-1 to TRBJ2-3; D not resolved. The V and J ends lost 4 bases and 4 bases respectively, with 21 bases between them. Germline CDR1 is MGHRA and CDR2 is YSYEKL. This CDR3 is built from 17 residues.

CDR3 coding DNA: TGTGCCAGCAGTGACCAACAGGGGTCGGAAGCTTTCTTT. This sequence encodes CASSDQQGSEAFF. The V call is TRBV6-1, the J call TRBJ1-1; 7 bases are shared with TRBD1. The CDR3 has 13 residues. Germline values: CDR1 MNHNS, CDR2 SASEGT. V lost 3 bases, J lost 8 bases, and 6 bases stayed unmatched.

This chain links TRBV28 with TRBJ2-7; TRBD2 is a possible D gene (6 bases). The CDR3 is made up of 13 amino acids. Germline CDR1 is MDHEN and CDR2 is SYDVKM. With 11 bases removed from V and 5 bases from J, the gap between germline ends came to 19 bases. The CDR3: CASWGTLAHEQYF. Written as DNA, the CDR3 is TGTGCCTCTTGGGGGACTCTCGCTCACGAGCAGTACTTC.

The J gene is TRBJ1-1, the V gene TRBV6-6; the D is unclear. Trimming left V 8 bases short and J 1 base short, with 11 bases between. From germline, CDR1 is MNHNY and CDR2 SVGAGI (reference sequence). The CDR3 has 13 residues. CDR3 sequence: CASGEYTNTEAFF. In nucleotides, the CDR3 is TGTGCCAGCGGAGAATATACGAACACTGAAGCTTTCTTT.

V usage is TRBV20-1 and J usage is TRBJ1-1; D not resolved. Looked up from germline, CDR1 is DFQATT and CDR2 is SNEGSKA (reference sequence). V was pared by 6 bases and J by 4 bases, with 9 bases between. CDR3 size: 11 residues. Written as DNA, the CDR3 is TGCAGTGCCCCCTGGAGCACTGAAGCTTTCTTT. This gives the protein CSAPWSTEAFF.

This clone was found once. The rearrangement links TRBV7-2 to TRBJ1-2; TRBD1 is a possible D gene (5 bases). The CDR3 extends over 13 amino acids. V lost 6 bases to trimming and J lost 5 bases, with 13 bases between them. Germline V gives CDR1 SGHTA, CDR2 FQGNSA. This CDR3 is CASSTTVRYGYTF. For the CDR3, the DNA is TGTGCCAGCAGTACGACAGTTCGATATGGCTACACCTTC.

The chain joins TRBV6-5 to TRBJ1-3; unclear D gene. Trimming removed 6 bases from V and 0 bases from J, with 12 bases in between. This CDR3 comprises 15 residues. Per the germline V gene, CDR1 is MNHEY and CDR2 is SVGAGI. The CDR3 sequence: CASSTTDISGNTIYF. CDR3 in DNA: TGTGCCAGCAGCACAACCGATATCTCTGGAAACACCATATATTTT.

This clone was observed once. The CDR3 carries no conserved terminal phenylalanine or tryptophan, so it likely arises from a read error. The rearrangement uses TRBV27 and TRBJ1-5; 8 nucleotides line up with TRBD1. This CDR3 contains 15 residues. CDR1 MNHEY and CDR2 SMNVEV come from the germline V gene (reference sequence). V trimming: 4 bases; J trimming: 7 bases; junction bases outside the gene matches: 9. CDR3 DNA sequence: TGTGCCAGCAGTTCAGCAGGGGGCTCTCGACAGCCCCAGCATGTT. Translating it yields CASSSAGGSRQPQHV.

The chain links TRBV28 to TRBJ2-2, with 7 bases matching TRBD1. Germline CDR1 MDHEN, CDR2 SYDVKM. The CDR3 contains 15 residues. Unmatched junction bases numbered 4, after V lost 4 bases and J lost 2 bases. The CDR3 region has the DNA TGTGCCAGCAGTTCGGGACAGTTTAACACCGGGGAGCTGTTTTTT. This gives the protein CASSSGQFNTGELFF.

The chain links TRBV4-3 to TRBJ2-2, with a weak D call TRBD1 (5 bases). Between the trimmed V and J ends, which lost 1 base and 4 bases, there was a span of 16 bases. This CDR3 is built from 17 residues. The germline CDR1 and CDR2 sequences are LGHNA and YSLEER. The CDR3 is CASSQVFGRAGTGELFF. The CDR3 nucleotides read TGCGCCAGCAGCCAAGTCTTCGGCAGGGCAGGCACCGGGGAGCTGTTTTTT.

The chain has TRBV2 and TRBJ1-1; D unresolved. The CDR3 is 13 residues long. Germline CDR1 SNHLY, CDR2 FYNNEI. Trimming left V 3 bases short and J 7 bases short, with 12 bases between. CDR3 in amino acids: CASSDYSTNEAFF. The CDR3 DNA is TGTGCCAGCAGTGATTACAGTACCAATGAAGCTTTCTTT.

This rearrangement joins TRBV2 to TRBJ2-3, with TRBD1 as a possible D gene (7 bases). Trimming removed 5 bases from V and 0 bases from J, with 12 bases in between. The length of the CDR3 is 15 residues. In germline, CDR1 is SNHLY, CDR2 FYNNEI. The CDR3 is CASSKQGTSTDTQYF. CDR3 coding DNA: TGTGCCAGCAGTAAACAGGGGACTAGCACAGATACGCAGTATTTT. The full variable domain, completed using reference TRBV2 and TRBJ2-3, is EPEVTQTPSHQVTQMGQEVILRCVPISNHLYFYWYRQILGQKVEFLVSFYNNEISEKSEIFDDQFSVERPDGSNFTLKIRSTKLEDSAMYFCASSKQGTSTDTQYFGPGTRLTVL.

This chain uses TRBV7-3 with TRBJ1-1; D is undetermined. CDR1 and CDR2 from the germline V gene are SGHTA and FQGTGA. The V gene lost 2 bases and the J gene lost 3 bases, with 7 bases spanning the gap. The length of the CDR3 is 13 residues. The CDR3 region has the DNA TGTGCCAGCAGCTTATATCCGGACACTGAAGCTTTCTTT. Residues: CASSLYPDTEAFF.

This chain links TRBV28 with TRBJ2-7; 7 bases fit TRBD1. Germline V CDR1 and CDR2: MDHEN, SYDVKM. The CDR3 runs 18 residues. The V segment lost 4 bases and the J segment 3 bases; nucleotides outside the gene matches: 18. The CDR3 region is CASSSTNPHRGSVYEQYF. CDR3 nucleotide sequence: TGTGCCAGCAGTTCCACAAACCCTCACAGGGGCTCAGTCTACGAGCAGTACTTC. The whole variable domain, filled in from reference TRBV28 and TRBJ2-7, reads DVKVTQSSRYLVKRTGEKVFLECVQDMDHENMFWYRQDPGLGLRLIYFSYDVKMKEKGDIPEGYSVSREKKERFSLILESASTNQTSMYLCASSSTNPHRGSVYEQYFGPGTRLTVT.